Below, 18 T cell receptor beta chains from the same sample are listed, as sequenced in a study of T cell repertoires in cytomegalovirus infection. TCRdb re-analysed the reads in MiXCR, keeping a single row per CDR3 protein. The sample yields 150,000 to 200,000 distinct CDR3 sequences, over 25% seen once. Sequenced sample: PBMCs. The receptor source for this set is a human donor in good health (CMV status not recorded). Some clones in this sample may be carry-over from other donors' samples.

Notes on this clonotype: Germline is not matched at one junction end, which may reflect a read error. The chain uses TRBV7-6 and TRBJ2-5; D is unclear. CDR3 length: 14 amino acids. The germline gives CDR1 SGHVS, CDR2 FNYEAQ. The CDR3 sequence is CASSSRHTQGTQYF. Written as DNA, the CDR3 is TGTGCCAGCAGCTCCAGACATACTCAAGGGACCCAGTACTTC.

This sequence joins TRBV7-1 and TRBJ1-1; D not resolved. TRBV7-1 is labeled an ORF, and its function is uncertain. Trimming shortened V by 7 bases and J by 0 bases, and 6 bases separated the two germline ends. CDR3 size: 12 residues. The CDR3 region is CASTGVNTEAFF. Written as DNA, the CDR3 is TGTGCCAGCACCGGAGTGAACACTGAAGCTTTCTTT.

This clonotype was observed a handful of times. V gene TRBV19 combines with J gene TRBJ1-1; TRBD1 is a possible D gene (5 bases). Germline V gene sequence: CDR1 LNHDA, CDR2 SQIVND (reference sequence). The V and J ends lost 7 bases and 1 base respectively, with 16 bases between them. There are 15 residues in the CDR3. CDR3 coding DNA: TGTGCCAGTAACGGCAGGCACGGGACGAACACTGAAGCTTTCTTT. This gives the protein CASNGRHGTNTEAFF.

The genes are TRBV4-3 and TRBJ2-5; 7 bases are a match to TRBD1. Germline loops: CDR1 LGHNA, CDR2 YSLEER. CDR3 length: 14 amino acids. V lost 0 bases, J lost 8 bases, and 6 bases stayed unmatched. The CDR3 sequence: CASSQDGRGRTQYF. In nucleotides, the CDR3 is TGCGCCAGCAGCCAAGACGGCAGGGGGAGAACCCAGTACTTC.

The chain couples TRBV6-1 to TRBJ2-3; maybe TRBD1 (6 bases). The CDR3 length is 16 residues. Germline V lookup: CDR1 MNHNS, CDR2 SASEGT. V was cut by 2 bases and J by 2 bases, with 14 bases left in between. CDR3 amino acids: CASSEPHGTHTDTQYF. In nucleotides, the CDR3 is TGTGCCAGCAGTGAACCCCACGGGACACACACAGATACGCAGTATTTT.

This clonotype was counted a few times. This chain's CDR3 is CASSLRDRGFYNEQFF. DNA for the CDR3: TGTGCCAGCAGCCTGCGGGACAGGGGGTTTTACAATGAGCAGTTCTTC. This chain connects TRBV7-3 to TRBJ2-1; 11 positions match TRBD1. CDR1 is SGHTA and CDR2 is FQGTGA in the germline V gene. The length of the CDR3 is 16 residues. With 5 bases clipped from V and 4 bases from J, the junction kept 7 bases outside the gene matches.

The DNA of the CDR3 is TGTGCCAGCAGCTTAACCGCCCGGGCCTCATATGGCTACACCTTC. It encodes CASSLTARASYGYTF. The chain has TRBV13 and TRBJ1-2; D unclear. V was trimmed by 2 bases and J by 5 bases, leaving 15 bases between them. The CDR3 has 15 residues. Germline lookup yields CDR1 PRHDT and CDR2 FYEKMQ (reference sequence).

The chain is built from TRBV7-9 and TRBJ1-4; D is unclear. Germline loops: CDR1 SEHNR, CDR2 FQNEAQ (reference sequence). The CDR3 is made up of 14 amino acids. Trimming cost V 4 bases and J 6 bases, with 12 bases left between them. Here the CDR3 DNA reads TGTGCCAGCAGCTCCCCGATGGCAGATGAAAAACTGTTTTTT. Translation: CASSSPMADEKLFF.

The chain combines TRBV7-8 with TRBJ2-6, with D maybe TRBD1 (5 bases). This CDR3 has 14 residues. Trimming stripped 10 bases from V and 8 bases from J, with 18 bases between. CDR1 is SGHVS and CDR2 is FQNEAQ in the germline V gene. DNA of the CDR3: TGTGCCATCACACAGACAGTACAGACCAACGTCCTGACTTTC. Residues: CAITQTVQTNVLTF.

This clonotype was found a few times. The chain uses TRBV12-3 or TRBV12-4 and TRBJ2-3; 13 bases are a match to TRBD2. This CDR3 spans 18 amino acids. The J segment lost 3 bases and the V segment lost 4 bases, leaving 10 bases of the junction unmatched. The CDR3 sequence is CASSSLFGTSGVTDTQYF. DNA of the CDR3: TGTGCCAGCAGTTCCCTTTTCGGGACTAGCGGGGTTACAGATACGCAGTATTTT.

The sample holds many counts of this clonotype. The chain recombines TRBV7-2 with TRBJ1-5, with 8 bases matching TRBD1. This CDR3 spans 14 amino acids. The germline V gene has CDR1 SGHTA and CDR2 FQGNSA. Trimming cost V 5 bases and J 7 bases; bases outside gene matches: 7. The CDR3 DNA reads TGTGCCAGCAGCCCAGGGGGCAGGGCACAGCCCCAGCATTTT. As protein: CASSPGGRAQPQHF. The whole variable domain, remainder taken from reference TRBV7-2 and TRBJ1-5, is GAGVSQSPSNKVTEKGKDVELRCDPISGHTALYWYRQSLGQGLEFLIYFQGNSAPDKSGLPSDRFSAERTGGSVSTLTIQRTQQEDSAVYLCASSPGGRAQPQHFGDGTRLSIL.

The chain carries TRBV20-1 and TRBJ1-6; D is uncertain. The CDR3 totals 13 residues. CDR1 and CDR2 (germline): DFQATT, SNEGSKA (reference sequence). V shed 7 bases and J shed 10 bases, with 17 bases lying between them. CDR3 nucleotides: TGCAGTGTTACGGTGGGTCAGGAATCACCCCTCCACTTT. Translation: CSVTVGQESPLHF.

The table lists this clonotype with a few counts. The rearrangement links TRBV6-6 to TRBJ1-1; the D is unclear. Germline assignment: CDR1 MNHNY and CDR2 SVGAGI (reference sequence). The CDR3 spans 12 residues. The germline V and J ends were trimmed by 2 bases and 7 bases, with 8 bases remaining between them. The CDR3 sequence is CASSYLTVEAFF. Here the CDR3 DNA reads TGTGCCAGCAGTTACCTGACTGTTGAAGCTTTCTTT.

There are a few counts of this clonotype. The J gene is TRBJ2-6, the V gene TRBV7-9; D unclear. The CDR3 runs 16 residues. Trimming cost V 4 bases and J 1 base, with 11 bases left between them. Germline-derived CDR1 and CDR2 are SEHNR and FQNEAQ (reference sequence). Written as DNA, the CDR3 is TGTGCCAGCAGCTCGTTCCTCAATTCTGGGGCCAACGTCCTGACTTTC. Encoded protein: CASSSFLNSGANVLTF.

The V call is TRBV12-5, the J call TRBJ1-1; the D is unclear. Germline V gives CDR1 LGHNT, CDR2 FRNRAP. The V end was cut by 6 bases, the J end by 0 bases, with 8 bases between. This CDR3 region has 13 residues. The CDR3 DNA sequence: TGTGCTAGTGGGCCTACCATGAACACTGAAGCTTTCTTT. It translates to CASGPTMNTEAFF.

This clonotype was observed a few times. V usage is TRBV9 and J usage is TRBJ2-6; TRBD2 is a possible D gene (6 bases). The germline V gene encodes CDR1 SGDLS and CDR2 YYNGEE. The CDR3 has 17 residues. Trimming cost V 4 bases and J 0 bases, with 14 bases left between them. The CDR3 coding sequence is TGTGCCAGCAGCCAGGGACTGCGACTCTCTGGGGCCAACGTCCTGACTTTC. Translation gives CASSQGLRLSGANVLTF.

In this sample, this clonotype turned up many times. V usage is TRBV12-3 or TRBV12-4 and J usage is TRBJ1-4, with 9 bases matching TRBD1. V lost 5 bases, J lost 5 bases, and 9 bases stayed unmatched. The CDR3 runs to 16 residues. Written as DNA, the CDR3 is TGTGCCAGCAGTCCCCAAGCCGGGACAGGGAATGAAAAACTGTTTTTT. Translation: CASSPQAGTGNEKLFF.

The chain employs TRBV6-6 and TRBJ2-1, with D possibly matching TRBD1 (5 bases). The CDR3 is made up of 15 amino acids. Per the germline V gene, CDR1 is MNHNY and CDR2 is SVGAGI (reference sequence). Trimming took 6 bases from V and 8 from J, leaving 20 bases between them. The chain's CDR3 is CASSRTSSEFYEQFF. CDR3 coding DNA: TGTGCCAGCAGCCGGACATCGTCTGAGTTCTATGAGCAGTTCTTC.